These 30 T cell receptor beta chains came from one sample sequenced in a study of cytomegalovirus exposure and HLA in healthy donors. With 60 Vbeta and 13 Jbeta primers, the PCR was carried out. Assay: immunoSEQ multiplex PCR; the TCRdb copy retains only in-frame clones and omits some. The sample shows more than 150,000 clones, approximately 84% of them seen only once. Sequencing input: PBMCs. All receptors come from a girl under three years old in good health and CMV-seronegative.

V is TRBV30 and J is TRBJ1-1; D is unclear. V lost 5 bases to trimming and J lost 6 bases, with 10 bases between them. This CDR3 has 11 residues. Germline V lookup: CDR1 GTSNPN, CDR2 SVGIG (reference sequence). Written as DNA, the CDR3 is TGTGCCTGGGCCACGGGTCCTGAAGCTTTCTTT. This sequence encodes CAWATGPEAFF. The variable domain in full, completed from reference TRBV30 and TRBJ1-1, reads SQTIHQWPATLVQPVGSPLSLECTVEGTSNPNLYWYRQAAGRGLQLLFYSVGIGQISSEVPQNLSASRPQDRQFILSSKKLLLSDSGFYLCAWATGPEAFFGQGTRLTVV.

The chain is built from TRBV2 and TRBJ1-5; maybe TRBD1 (5 bases). Trimming removed 7 bases at V and 6 bases at J, with 22 bases between. Per the germline V gene, CDR1 is SNHLY and CDR2 is FYNNEI. The CDR3 has 16 residues. The CDR3 here is CASKGGASNRGQPQHF. CDR3 in DNA: TGTGCCAGCAAAGGAGGGGCGAGTAATCGGGGTCAGCCCCAGCATTTT.

The chain is built from TRBV4-1 and TRBJ2-1; D is perhaps TRBD2 (5 bases). The germline V and J ends were trimmed by 1 base and 13 bases, with 17 bases remaining between them. The CDR3 extends over 14 amino acids. The germline V gene has CDR1 MGHRA and CDR2 YSYEKL. The CDR3 loop reads CASSQVRSASPQFF. As DNA, the CDR3 is TGCGCCAGCAGCCAAGTAAGATCGGCTAGCCCCCAGTTCTTC.

A remark on this clone: Within the sample, other DNA sequences also encode this same CDR3. The chain uses TRBV5-1 and TRBJ2-1, with 9 bases matching TRBD2. This CDR3 spans 15 amino acids. CDR1 is SGHRS and CDR2 is YFSETQ in the germline V gene. V was pared by 0 bases and J by 4 bases, with 2 bases of the junction left unmatched. This CDR3 is CASSLGLAAYNEQFF. In DNA form, the CDR3 reads TGCGCCAGCAGCTTGGGACTAGCGGCTTACAATGAGCAGTTCTTC.

The J gene is TRBJ1-6, the V gene TRBV6-1, with 9 bases identical to TRBD1. The V gene end was trimmed by 5 bases and the J gene end by 7 bases; junction bases not matched to a gene: 6. The CDR3 has 15 amino acids. The V gene's germline CDR1 is MNHNS and CDR2 SASEGT. The CDR3, as DNA: TGTGCCAGCAGTATACAGGGGGCTGTCAATTCACCCCTCCACTTT. Translated: CASSIQGAVNSPLHF.

As concerns this clone: At one boundary the junction diverges from the germline segment, which might be a read error. The chain links TRBV5-6 to TRBJ1-2; a weak D match, TRBD1 (5 bases). This CDR3 contains 13 residues. CDR1 is SGHDT and CDR2 is YYEEEE in the germline V gene. DNA for the CDR3: TGTGCCAGCAGCTTGGGGACGGGGGATGGCGGCTCCTTC. Encoded protein: CASSLGTGDGGSF.

The chain employs TRBV4-1 and TRBJ2-1; the D gene is possibly TRBD2 (5 bases). This CDR3 is 15 amino acids long. The V and J ends lost 1 base and 15 bases respectively, with 22 bases between them. The germline gives CDR1 MGHRA, CDR2 YSYEKL. The CDR3 loop is CASSQGFFDNGLAFF. CDR3 coding DNA: TGCGCCAGCAGCCAAGGTTTTTTTGATAACGGACTCGCGTTCTTC.

This chain joins TRBV6-5 and TRBJ2-2, with 10 bases lining up with TRBD2. CDR3 length: 15 amino acids. Looked up from germline, CDR1 is MNHEY and CDR2 is SVGAGI. The V and J ends lost 6 bases and 4 bases, in that order; junction bases with no gene match: 5. Written as DNA, the CDR3 is TGTGCCAGCAGCCTTACTAGCGGGGCCACCGGGGAGCTGTTTTTT. It yields the protein CASSLTSGATGELFF.

In DNA, the CDR3 is TGTGCCAGCAGCCGACAGGGCTCTGGAAACACCATATATTTT. Protein sequence: CASSRQGSGNTIYF. The chain links TRBV2 to TRBJ1-3; 7 bases align to TRBD1. This CDR3 region has 14 residues. From germline, CDR1 is SNHLY and CDR2 FYNNEI. J was trimmed by 0 bases and V by 6 bases; bases with no gene match: 2.

DNA for the CDR3: TGCGCCAGCAAGGGGCTGACCGGCTCCTACGAGCAGTACTTC. Its protein is CASKGLTGSYEQYF. The chain carries TRBV5-1 and TRBJ2-7; TRBD1 is a possible D gene (5 bases). Trimming took off 6 bases at V and 0 bases at J, with 13 bases between the two ends. The V gene's germline CDR1 is SGHRS and CDR2 YFSETQ. This CDR3 has 14 residues.

V gene TRBV6-1 combines with J gene TRBJ1-1, with TRBD1 matching 8 bases. The CDR3 covers 15 residues. The germline gives CDR1 MNHNS, CDR2 SASEGT. V trimming: 3 bases; J trimming: 1 base; junction bases outside the gene matches: 4. The CDR3: CASSETGAQNTEAFF. In nucleotides, the CDR3 is TGTGCCAGCAGTGAGACAGGGGCACAGAACACTGAAGCTTTCTTT.

This chain uses TRBV19 with TRBJ1-6, with D unclear. The CDR3 sequence is 15 residues long. Germline V gene data show CDR1 as LNHDA and CDR2 as SQIVND (reference sequence). V lost 5 bases, J lost 6 bases, and 14 bases lay in between. The DNA for the CDR3 is TGTGCCAGTAGTGGGATCGGACTGACTAATTCACCCCTCCACTTT. This translates into CASSGIGLTNSPLHF. The entire variable domain, with the rest obtained from reference TRBV19 and TRBJ1-6, is as follows: DGGITQSPKYLFRKEGQNVTLSCEQNLNHDAMYWYRQDPGQGLRLIYYSQIVNDFQKGDIAEGYSVSREKKESFPLTVTSAQKNPTAFYLCASSGIGLTNSPLHFGNGTRLTVT.

The chain employs TRBV19 and TRBJ1-1, with D possibly being TRBD1 (5 bases). Germline V gene lookup returns CDR1 LNHDA and CDR2 SQIVND (reference sequence). The CDR3 contains 13 residues. Trimming shortened V by 3 bases and J by 8 bases, and 13 bases separated the two germline ends. Here the CDR3 reads CASSISSGNEAFF. DNA for the CDR3: TGTGCCAGTAGTATCAGTTCAGGGAACGAAGCTTTCTTT.

The CDR3, as DNA: TGTGCCAGCAGTGTTTACCGGGGCACTGAAGCTTTCTTT. Translation gives CASSVYRGTEAFF. The gene calls are TRBV6-1 and TRBJ1-1; unclear D gene. The CDR3 has 13 residues. V dropped 4 bases and J dropped 4 bases, with 10 bases sitting between them. Germline V gene sequence: CDR1 MNHNS, CDR2 SASEGT.

DNA for the CDR3: TGCGCCAGCAGCCAAGAGTCACAGCCTGACCGATACGAGCAGTACTTC. This gives the protein CASSQESQPDRYEQYF. The chain uses TRBV4-3 and TRBJ2-7; D ambiguous. The V gene lost 0 bases and the J gene lost 4 bases, with 16 bases spanning the gap. Germline CDR1 and CDR2: LGHNA and YSLEER. This CDR3 has 16 residues.

This clone is a singleton in its sample. The rearrangement joins TRBV10-3 to TRBJ2-3; 10 bases fit TRBD1. The CDR3 is 16 amino acids. The germline V gene has CDR1 ENHRY and CDR2 SYGVKD. Trimming took 4 bases from V and 1 from J; bases not matched to a gene: 5. The CDR3 DNA sequence: TGTGCCATCAGTGTCTGGGACAGGGGCCGCACAGATACGCAGTATTTT. This codes for CAISVWDRGRTDTQYF.

Here the CDR3 reads CASSQVGQGKEGANVLTF. For the CDR3, the DNA is TGCGCCAGCAGCCAGGTAGGACAGGGAAAAGAAGGGGCCAACGTCCTGACTTTC. The chain is built from TRBV4-1 and TRBJ2-6; TRBD1 matches at 8 bases. Germline CDR1 reads MGHRA; CDR2 reads YSYEKL. V trimming: 3 bases; J trimming: 4 bases; junction bases outside the gene matches: 11. This CDR3 spans 18 amino acids.

The V call is TRBV21-1, the J call TRBJ2-5; the table's D call TRBD1 went unverified against the DNA. The end of the DNA fits TRBJ2-7 better, so the J call may be wrong. TRBV21-1 is classified as a pseudogene. The CDR3 contains 14 residues. In DNA, the CDR3 is TGTGCCAGCACGGTCGAACAGGGGGCCTACGAGCAGTACTTC. Translating gives CASTVEQGAYEQYF.

CDR3 residues: CASSLEREGLTGELFF. CDR3 coding DNA: TGTGCCAGCAGCTTAGAACGGGAGGGCCTTACCGGGGAGCTGTTTTTT. The V and J genes are TRBV7-6 and TRBJ2-2, with 8 positions matching TRBD2. From germline, CDR1 is SGHVS and CDR2 FNYEAQ. The CDR3 spans 16 residues. Trimming took 1 base from V and 5 from J; bases not matched to a gene: 6.

This clone is a singleton in its sample. V gene TRBV11-2 combines with J gene TRBJ2-1; perhaps TRBD2 as D (6 bases). Germline V gene sequence: CDR1 SGHAT, CDR2 FQNNGV. Between the trimmed V and J ends, which lost 4 bases and 5 bases, there was a span of 15 bases. This CDR3 has 15 amino acids. CDR3 bases: TGTGCCAGCAGCTCGCGGTTGGAGGGTAACAATGAGCAGTTCTTC. As protein: CASSSRLEGNNEQFF.

This chain connects TRBV30 to TRBJ1-5; TRBD1 matches 8 bases. The trim removed 3 bases at V and 5 bases at J, leaving 9 bases unmatched. Germline V CDR1 and CDR2: GTSNPN, SVGIG (reference sequence). This CDR3 region has 15 residues. CDR3 nucleotide sequence: TGTGCCTGGAGGATGACAGGGGCCCCAGATCAGCCCCAGCATTTT. Protein product: CAWRMTGAPDQPQHF.

This clone was detected only a few times. This rearrangement joins TRBV9 to TRBJ2-7; 8 nucleotides line up with TRBD2. The germline CDR1 and CDR2 sequences are SGDLS and YYNGEE. V lost 3 bases, J lost 2 bases, and 4 bases stayed unmatched. This CDR3 comprises 14 residues. CDR3 coding DNA: TGTGCCAGCAGCGCCCGGACTAGCCCCTACGAGCAGTACTTC. Protein sequence: CASSARTSPYEQYF.

The V gene is TRBV4-1, the J gene TRBJ2-3, with D uncertain. The CDR3 is 16 residues long. In germline, CDR1 is MGHRA, CDR2 YSYEKL. V dropped 0 bases and J dropped 2 bases, with 12 bases sitting between them. The chain's CDR3 is CASSQELSFITDTQYF. Here the CDR3 DNA reads TGCGCCAGCAGCCAAGAATTGAGCTTTATCACAGATACGCAGTATTTT.

V gene TRBV4-1 combines with J gene TRBJ2-3, with 7 bases fitting TRBD2. V dropped 8 bases and J dropped 2; count of bases not matched to a gene: 4. This CDR3 region has 13 residues. Germline loops: CDR1 MGHRA, CDR2 YSYEKL. CDR3 residues: CASSREVTDTQYF. CDR3 nucleotides: TGCGCCAGCTCCCGGGAGGTCACAGATACGCAGTATTTT.

This chain links TRBV25-1 with TRBJ2-7, with 8 bases lining up with TRBD1. The trim removed 5 bases at V and 2 bases at J, leaving 5 bases unmatched. This CDR3 has 14 amino acids. The V gene's germline CDR1 is MGHDK and CDR2 SYGVNS. CDR3 nucleotide sequence: TGTGCCAGCAGTCTTTCAGGGGGCACCTACGAGCAGTACTTC. Translated, it gives CASSLSGGTYEQYF.

This rearrangement joins TRBV12-5 to TRBJ2-7; TRBD2 agrees at 10 bases. The CDR3 loop spans 16 amino acids. J gave up 3 bases and V 0 bases, and 5 bases lay outside the gene matches. CDR1 is LGHNT and CDR2 is FRNRAP in the germline V gene. The chain's CDR3 is CASGLVAGGPVYEQYF. Written as DNA, the CDR3 is TGTGCTAGTGGTTTGGTAGCGGGAGGGCCCGTCTACGAGCAGTACTTC.

A few counts support this clone. The chain carries TRBV29-1 and TRBJ2-1; 7 bases align to TRBD2. This CDR3 is 12 amino acids long. CDR1 is SQVTM and CDR2 is ANQGSEA in the germline V gene. V was clipped by 3 bases and J by 15 bases; unmatched bases: 11. In DNA, the CDR3 is TGCAGCGTTGAGGAGGCGCGGGACTATTCGTTCTTC. Translating gives CSVEEARDYSFF.

This sequence joins TRBV29-1 and TRBJ2-7, with 9 bases that match TRBD2. The CDR3 is made up of 11 amino acids. Per germline, CDR1 SQVTM and CDR2 ANQGSEA. The CDR3, as DNA: TGCACTGTAGCGGGGGAGGGCGAGCAGTACTTC. This gives the protein CTVAGEGEQYF.

This clone was seen a handful of times. The chain couples TRBV6-1 to TRBJ2-7, with 10 bases aligning to TRBD1. The CDR3 has 13 amino acids. The V and J ends lost 10 bases and 5 bases, in that order; junction bases with no gene match: 8. Germline lookup yields CDR1 MNHNS and CDR2 SASEGT. CDR3 sequence reads: CATTRDRGHEQYF. The CDR3 DNA reads as TGTGCCACCACCCGGGACAGGGGACACGAGCAGTACTTC.

J is TRBJ1-5 and V is TRBV9; 7 nucleotides line up with TRBD1. The CDR3 totals 14 residues. From germline, CDR1 is SGDLS and CDR2 YYNGEE. V lost 3 bases, J lost 2 bases, and 2 bases stayed unmatched. CDR3 residues: CASSAQGGNQPQHF. The CDR3 bases are TGTGCCAGCAGCGCGCAGGGGGGCAATCAGCCCCAGCATTTT. Based on the CDR3 plus reference TRBV9 and TRBJ1-5, the full variable domain is DSGVTQTPKHLITATGQRVTLRCSPRSGDLSVYWYQQSLDQGLQFLIQYYNGEERAKGNILERFSAQQFPDLHSELNLSSLELGDSALYFCASSAQGGNQPQHFGDGTRLSIL.